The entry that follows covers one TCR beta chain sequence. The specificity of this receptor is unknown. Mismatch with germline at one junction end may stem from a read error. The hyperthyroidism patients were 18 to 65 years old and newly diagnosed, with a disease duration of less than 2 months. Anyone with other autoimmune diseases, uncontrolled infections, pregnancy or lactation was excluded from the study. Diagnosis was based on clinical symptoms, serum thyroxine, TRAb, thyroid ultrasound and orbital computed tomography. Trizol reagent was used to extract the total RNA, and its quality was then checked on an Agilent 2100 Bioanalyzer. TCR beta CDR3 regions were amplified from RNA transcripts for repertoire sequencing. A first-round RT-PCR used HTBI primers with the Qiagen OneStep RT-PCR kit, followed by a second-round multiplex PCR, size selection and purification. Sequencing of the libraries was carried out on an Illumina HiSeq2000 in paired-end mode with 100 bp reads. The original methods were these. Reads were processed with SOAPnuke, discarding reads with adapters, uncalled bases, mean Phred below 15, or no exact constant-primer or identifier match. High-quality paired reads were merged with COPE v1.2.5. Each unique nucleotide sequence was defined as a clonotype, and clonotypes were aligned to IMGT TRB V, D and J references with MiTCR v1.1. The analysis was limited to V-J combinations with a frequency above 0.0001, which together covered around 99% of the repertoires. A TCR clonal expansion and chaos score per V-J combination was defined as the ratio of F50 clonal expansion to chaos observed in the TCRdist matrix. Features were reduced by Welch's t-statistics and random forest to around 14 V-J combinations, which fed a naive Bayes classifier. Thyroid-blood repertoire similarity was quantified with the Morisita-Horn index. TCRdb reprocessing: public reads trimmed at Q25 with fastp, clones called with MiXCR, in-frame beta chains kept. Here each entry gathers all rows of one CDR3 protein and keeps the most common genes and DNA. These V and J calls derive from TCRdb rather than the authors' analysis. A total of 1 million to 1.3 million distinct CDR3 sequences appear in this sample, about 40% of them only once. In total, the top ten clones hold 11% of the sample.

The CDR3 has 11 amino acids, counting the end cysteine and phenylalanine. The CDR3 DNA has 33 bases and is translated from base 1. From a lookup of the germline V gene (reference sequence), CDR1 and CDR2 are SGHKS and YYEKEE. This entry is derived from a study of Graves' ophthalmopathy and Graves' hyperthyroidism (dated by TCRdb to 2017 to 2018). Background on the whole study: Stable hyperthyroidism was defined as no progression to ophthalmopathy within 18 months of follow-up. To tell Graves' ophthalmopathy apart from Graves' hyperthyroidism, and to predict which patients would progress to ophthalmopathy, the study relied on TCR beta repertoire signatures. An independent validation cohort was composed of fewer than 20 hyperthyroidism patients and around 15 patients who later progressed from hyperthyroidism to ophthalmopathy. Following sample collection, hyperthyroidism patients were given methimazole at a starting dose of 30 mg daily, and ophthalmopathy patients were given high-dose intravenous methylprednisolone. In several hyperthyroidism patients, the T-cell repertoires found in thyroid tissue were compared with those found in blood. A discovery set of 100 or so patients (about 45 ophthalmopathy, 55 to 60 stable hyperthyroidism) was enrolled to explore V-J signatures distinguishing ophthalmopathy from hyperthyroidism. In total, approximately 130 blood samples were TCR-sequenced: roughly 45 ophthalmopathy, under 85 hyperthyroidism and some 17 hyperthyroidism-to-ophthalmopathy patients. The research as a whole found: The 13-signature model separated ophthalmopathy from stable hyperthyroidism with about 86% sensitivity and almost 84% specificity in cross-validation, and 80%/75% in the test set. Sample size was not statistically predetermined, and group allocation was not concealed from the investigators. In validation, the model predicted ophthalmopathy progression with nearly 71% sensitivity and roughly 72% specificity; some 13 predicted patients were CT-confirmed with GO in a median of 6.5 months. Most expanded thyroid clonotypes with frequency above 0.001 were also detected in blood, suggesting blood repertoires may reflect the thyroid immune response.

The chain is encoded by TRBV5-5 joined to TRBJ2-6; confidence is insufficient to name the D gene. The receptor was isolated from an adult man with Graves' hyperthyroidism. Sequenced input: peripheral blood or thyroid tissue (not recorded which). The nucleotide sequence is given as TGCGCCAGCAGCTTGTTCTCAGACCTGACTTTC. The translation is CASSLFSDLTF.